Presented here are 13 T cell receptor beta chains from one specimen sequenced in a study of spatial heterogeneity in lung cancer. Regarding time point: sample taken at primary tumor resection. No cell sorting; template was whole RNA from tumor, lung tissue or PBMC. TCRdb processed the 5' RACE reads anew with MiXCR; each CDR3 protein has one entry. In the table there are tens of thousands of distinct CDR3 sequences, under 7% of which are singletons. This specimen was PBMCs, taken at surgery. The receptors were sampled from a male donor with early-stage non-small cell lung cancer.

This clonotype appeared many times. CDR3 nucleotide sequence: TGCAGCGTTGGGACCCAGGGTAACACTGAAGCTTTCTTT. Its translation is CSVGTQGNTEAFF. This chain uses TRBV29-1 with TRBJ1-1, with D maybe TRBD1 (5 bases). The CDR3 consists of 13 residues. Germline CDR1 is SQVTM and CDR2 is ANQGSEA. V was pared by 4 bases and J by 2 bases, with 11 bases between.

In its sample, this clonotype was seen many times. This sequence joins TRBV20-1 and TRBJ2-1; 8 nucleotides line up with TRBD2. CDR1 and CDR2 from the germline V gene are DFQATT and SNEGSKA (reference sequence). Trimming at V came to 5 bases and at J to 2 bases, leaving 2 bases not matched to a gene. The CDR3 totals 13 residues. This CDR3 reads CSAPGLAYNEQFF. The CDR3 nucleotides read TGCAGTGCTCCGGGACTAGCCTACAATGAGCAGTTCTTC.

The table lists this clonotype with many counts. The chain couples TRBV20-1 to TRBJ2-3; maybe TRBD1 (6 bases). Between the trimmed V and J ends, which lost 1 base and 4 bases, there was a span of 12 bases. This CDR3 is built from 14 residues. Germline V gene data show CDR1 as DFQATT and CDR2 as SNEGSKA (reference sequence). CDR3: CSARGKRQADTQYF. CDR3 DNA: TGCAGTGCTAGAGGAAAGAGACAGGCAGATACGCAGTATTTT.

Only a few counts were recorded for this clonotype. The chain recombines TRBV6-2 or TRBV6-3 with TRBJ2-7; 14 nucleotides agree with TRBD2. Trimming cost V 0 bases and J 3 bases; bases outside gene matches: 7. This CDR3 contains 18 residues. CDR1 is MNHEY, CDR2 SVGEGT, per germline. The CDR3 DNA follows: TGTGCCAGCAGTTACTCTCGGACTAGCGGGGGGTCGTTCTACGAGCAGTACTTC. Its translation: CASSYSRTSGGSFYEQYF.

This clonotype was observed at least ten times. The rearrangement links TRBV7-2 to TRBJ1-6; D might be TRBD1 (6 bases). CDR1 is SGHTA, CDR2 FQGNSA, per germline. This CDR3 region has 15 residues. V lost 4 bases to trimming and J lost 14 bases, with 21 bases between them. The CDR3 is CASSSRIGGGMALHF. The DNA for the CDR3 is TGTGCCAGCAGCTCCCGAATAGGGGGGGGAATGGCCCTCCACTTT.

V is TRBV7-2 and J is TRBJ2-1, with 8 bases matching TRBD1. The CDR3 spans 16 residues. Germline CDR1 and CDR2: SGHTA and FQGNSA. V was clipped by 1 base and J by 2 bases; unmatched bases: 4. CDR3 bases: TGTGCCAGCAGCTTAGTGGCAGGGGGCCCCTACAATGAGCAGTTCTTC. Its protein is CASSLVAGGPYNEQFF.

The chain employs TRBV12-3 or TRBV12-4 and TRBJ2-3; D is undetermined. V was clipped by 3 bases and J by 6 bases, with 7 bases between them. The CDR3 loop spans 12 amino acids. This chain's CDR3 is CASSFGRDTQYF. The CDR3, as DNA: TGTGCCAGCAGTTTTGGAAGGGATACGCAGTATTTT.

V usage is TRBV4-2 and J usage is TRBJ2-7; D not certain. The CDR3 is 16 residues long. Trimming left V 1 base short and J 3 bases short, with 16 bases between. Germline V gives CDR1 LGHNA, CDR2 YNFKEQ. The CDR3 DNA sequence: TGTGCCAGCAGCCAAGGCCACAGCTCACTCTTCTACGAGCAGTACTTC. Amino acids: CASSQGHSSLFYEQYF.

This clonotype was recorded a few times. The V gene is TRBV29-1, the J gene TRBJ2-7; D perhaps matches TRBD2 (5 bases). The CDR3 has 15 residues. Germline loops: CDR1 SQVTM, CDR2 ANQGSEA. Trimming pared 4 bases from V and 5 bases from J, leaving 21 bases between. CDR3 sequence reads: CSVALLSGPGDEQYF. The CDR3 DNA reads as TGCAGCGTTGCCCTCCTTTCAGGTCCCGGGGACGAGCAGTACTTC.

This clonotype was counted between two and nine times. V and J are TRBV28 and TRBJ2-4, with D perhaps being TRBD1 or TRBD2 (5 bases each). Between the trimmed V and J ends, which lost 5 bases and 5 bases, there was a span of 13 bases. Germline CDR1 and CDR2: MDHEN and SYDVKM. The CDR3 is made up of 14 amino acids. The CDR3, as DNA: TGTGCCAGCAGTCCCCCCGGGACCCAAAACATTCAGTACTTC. It yields the protein CASSPPGTQNIQYF. Looking up the rest from reference TRBV28 and TRBJ2-4 gives the full variable domain: DVKVTQSSRYLVKRTGEKVFLECVQDMDHENMFWYRQDPGLGLRLIYFSYDVKMKEKGDIPEGYSVSREKKERFSLILESASTNQTSMYLCASSPPGTQNIQYFGAGTRLSVL.

This clonotype was seen many times. J is TRBJ2-3 and V is TRBV6-4, with 11 bases fitting TRBD2. The CDR3 totals 16 residues. Germline values: CDR1 MRHNA, CDR2 SNTAGT. V shed 3 bases, J shed 5 bases, and the junction held 7 bases outside the gene matches. The chain's CDR3 is CASSELAGGPEDTQYF. The CDR3 coding sequence is TGTGCCAGCAGTGAATTAGCGGGGGGGCCCGAAGATACGCAGTATTTT.

This clonotype showed up many times. The V call is TRBV5-1, the J call TRBJ2-1, with D perhaps TRBD1 or TRBD2 (5 bases each). CDR3 size: 13 residues. V was trimmed by 4 bases and J by 2 bases, leaving 7 bases between them. Germline V gene data show CDR1 as SGHRS and CDR2 as YFSETQ. CDR3 bases: TGCGCCAGCAGCGGGACGACCTACAATGAGCAGTTCTTC. Amino acid sequence: CASSGTTYNEQFF.

This clonotype has a count of ten or more. The CDR3 reads CASSSRGGGNEQFF. CDR3 coding DNA: TGTGCCAGCAGCTCTAGAGGCGGGGGAAATGAGCAGTTCTTC. This chain connects TRBV7-3 to TRBJ2-1, with 7 bases that match TRBD2. This CDR3 is built from 14 residues. V dropped 4 bases and J dropped 7; count of bases not matched to a gene: 7. Germline V lookup: CDR1 SGHTA, CDR2 FQGTGA.